This note documents a single T cell receptor beta chain sequence. This clone came up a few times. Its antigen is currently not known. Base qualities are not at hand, and no much larger clone is one base apart. This sample was taken from a study of beta chain features in type 1 diabetes (dated by TCRdb to 2017 to 2018). About the investigation overall: Mean age, gender distribution, total cell number and subset yield were not different between patients and healthy donors. Regulatory and stem cell-like memory subsets were obtained from only 8 patients and roughly eight healthy donors, while naive and central memory subsets were obtained from all 30 or so donors. In the study, recently diagnosed type 1 diabetes patients and matched healthy donors were compared on the TCRB repertoires of their sorted circulating CD4+ T cell subsets. A total of roughly 100 million sorted cells were examined across all samples, and RNA yield correlated strongly with the number of cells per subset. The study at large found these results: Patients with type 1 diabetes made fewer insertions and deleted more nucleotides at VDJ recombination sites, implying thymic rearrangement abnormalities. In all four CD4+ subsets, TCRB CDR3 length was moderately but significantly shorter in type 1 diabetes patients. The naive, central memory and regulatory TCRB repertoires appeared to resemble one another more closely among patients than among healthy donors. Because cDNA was sequenced instead of genomic DNA, activated cells with high expression could be over-represented, although the groups did not differ in activation or CD3 levels. Shorter templates might have been favored by PCR, but patient and control samples were amplified and corrected together, so both groups would have been affected equally by any skew. Because the HLA sub-analyses included only small numbers of individuals, any influence of HLA type on TCRB rearrangement was left unresolved.

From each donor, a single peripheral blood sample of around 120 mL on average was drawn into heparinised tubes. Naive, central memory, regulatory and stem cell-like memory CD4+ T cells were sorted on a BD FACSAria II using a panel including CD45RO, CCR7, CD25, CD127, CD95 and CD27. Every sorted population had a purity above 95%. PBMCs were separated immediately by Lymphoprep density gradient centrifugation and were stained directly, without being cultured. So that batch effects would be minimized, each experiment stained and sorted samples in pairs, pairing one healthy donor with one patient. The entire isolated RNA was reverse transcribed using the High Capacity cDNA Reverse Transcription Kit, and thus expressed TCRB transcripts were sequenced. Deep immunoSEQ sequencing was performed on naive, central memory and regulatory T cell samples, with an average of around 3.5 million total reads per sample. After sorted cells were lysed in RLT buffer, RNA was extracted with DNase-treated RNeasy Micro or Mini kits, with the choice depending on cell number. To prevent cross-contamination, each cell subset was processed individually, whereas patient and healthy donor samples were processed jointly. The immunoSEQ multiplex PCR was used to amplify TCRB sequences from cDNA, generating 87-bp fragments that spanned the CDR3 region. Amplicons were sequenced on the Illumina HiSeq platform. The authors' analysis ran thus. Synthetic template baselines were used to correct PCR bias computationally, reads within Hamming distance 2 were collapsed together, and singletons that could not be merged were discarded. By aligning reads against IMGT, V, D and J genes, CDR3 length, and insertions or deletions at six rearrangement sites were assigned. Clonotype counts were normalized to sorted cell number within each subset before computing true diversity and Gini coefficients with the tcR R package. The overlap coefficient, calculated on TCRB nucleotide sequences, was used to measure repertoire sharing. As a proxy for the pre-selection repertoire, out-of-frame TCRB sequences from naive cells were analyzed. Sourced from immuneACCESS, this table was stored by TCRdb with only in-frame sequences that have V and J called. A share of the clones is absent; for the studies checked, an unresolved V gene accounts for under half, and the remainder has no known explanation. The DNA was the basis for D and trimming; V, J and clone size are from that table. For this sample the table gives 300,000 to 350,000 clones, of which roughly 13% were detected only once. The ten largest clonotypes hold roughly 0.015% of the sample.

What was sequenced was naive CD4+ T cells from blood. The cell subset or site label for this specimen denotes: true naive CD4+ T cells. The receptor was derived from a woman younger than 30 with type 1 diabetes.

The CDR3 amino acid sequence is: CAIGRMTDNQPQHF. The nucleotide sequence is given as TGTGCCATTGGCCGAATGACAGACAATCAGCCCCAGCATTTT. The sequence is built from TRBV7-9 and TRBJ1-5, and possibly TRBD1, on 5 matching bases. V loses 10 bases of germline sequence and J loses 3 bases, and the interval between the two ends is 16 bases. CDR1 and CDR2, per the germline V gene (reference sequence), are SEHNR and FQNEAQ. Including the terminal cysteine and phenylalanine, the CDR3 comprises 14 residues. This entry keeps only the CDR3 DNA: 42 bases, framed from base 1.